This is a list of T cell receptor beta chains from one sample in a study of blood T cell repertoires in COVID-19. Measured with immunoSEQ multiplex PCR; TCRdb has only the in-frame clones, and not every one. Altogether a few hundred thousand clones are present, 80% to 90% being singletons, with the ten largest covering roughly 4.5%. The specimen was PBMCs or T cells enriched from blood (not recorded which). These receptor sequences come from a young man who had recovered from COVID-19. CDR3s include the opening cysteine and the closing phenylalanine or tryptophan. Each record gives: J gene, V gene, clone size, D gene, CDR3 DNA, CDR3 protein. A D gene is named only where the DNA matches it firmly. Not every row has a clone size; where given, it reads once, few, many or a size class.

j_gene: TRBJ1-2; v_gene: TRBV3-1/TRBV3-2; abundance: .; d_gene: TRBD1; CDR3nt: TGTGCCAGCAGCTATGGGACAGGTTTAAACTATGGCTACACCTTC; CDR3aa: CASSYGTGLNYGYTF
j_gene: TRBJ1-2; v_gene: TRBV4-2; abundance: .; d_gene: TRBD1; CDR3nt: TGTGCCAGCAGCCAAGATTGGACAGGCCACTATGGCTACACCTTC; CDR3aa: CASSQDWTGHYGYTF
j_gene: TRBJ1-5; v_gene: TRBV27; abundance: once; d_gene: TRBD1; CDR3nt: TGTGCCAGCACTCGGACAGGGGCCCCCAATCAGCCCCAGCATTTT; CDR3aa: CASTRTGAPNQPQHF
j_gene: TRBJ2-5; v_gene: TRBV24-1; abundance: .; d_gene: .; CDR3nt: TGTGCCACCAGTGATTGGTACGGAGAGACCCAGTACTTC; CDR3aa: CATSDWYGETQYF
j_gene: TRBJ1-1; v_gene: TRBV5-1; abundance: .; d_gene: TRBD1; CDR3nt: TGCGCCAGCAGCTTGGGACAGGGGGCGGTCGGCACTGAAGCTTTCTTT; CDR3aa: CASSLGQGAVGTEAFF
j_gene: TRBJ1-2; v_gene: TRBV24-1; abundance: .; d_gene: TRBD1; CDR3nt: TGTGCCACCAGTGACGCCGGACAGGGTAGAAATGGCTACACCTTC; CDR3aa: CATSDAGQGRNGYTF
j_gene: TRBJ2-5; v_gene: TRBV19; abundance: few; d_gene: TRBD1; CDR3nt: TGTGCCAGTCTCGACAGGGGGCGATTGGAGACCCAGTACTTC; CDR3aa: CASLDRGRLETQYF
j_gene: TRBJ2-7; v_gene: TRBV18; abundance: once; d_gene: TRBD1; CDR3nt: TGTGCCAGCTCACCACAGACAGGGGGCGGGAACGAGCAGTACTTC; CDR3aa: CASSPQTGGGNEQYF
j_gene: TRBJ1-5; v_gene: TRBV7-9; abundance: once; d_gene: .; CDR3nt: TGTGCCAGCAGCCCGGGGGGCGGAGGCAATCAGCCCCAGCATTTT; CDR3aa: CASSPGGGGNQPQHF
j_gene: TRBJ2-7; v_gene: TRBV10-3; abundance: .; d_gene: TRBD2; CDR3nt: TGTGCCATCAGTGAGTCTAGCGGGGGCGTCGGGAGGGCCTACGAGCAGTACTTC; CDR3aa: CAISESSGGVGRAYEQYF
j_gene: TRBJ1-6; v_gene: TRBV2; abundance: .; d_gene: .; CDR3nt: TGTGCCAGCGGACCAGGGAACTCCTATAATTCACCCCTCCACTTT; CDR3aa: CASGPGNSYNSPLHF
j_gene: TRBJ1-3; v_gene: TRBV5-5; abundance: once; d_gene: .; CDR3nt: TGTGCCAGCAGCTACTGGGACACTCAAAACACCATATATTTT; CDR3aa: CASSYWDTQNTIYF
j_gene: TRBJ1-5; v_gene: TRBV19; abundance: once; d_gene: TRBD1; CDR3nt: TGTGCCACTCGGGACAGGGCTAGTCAGCCCCAGCATTTT; CDR3aa: CATRDRASQPQHF
j_gene: TRBJ1-5; v_gene: TRBV18; abundance: .; d_gene: .; CDR3nt: TGTGCCAGCTCACCCCTGCCCAGTGACAATCAGCCCCAGCATTTT; CDR3aa: CASSPLPSDNQPQHF
j_gene: TRBJ1-4; v_gene: TRBV19; abundance: .; d_gene: .; CDR3nt: TGTGCCAGTAGTGAACGGACAGAGGCTAATGAAAAACTGTTTTTT; CDR3aa: CASSERTEANEKLFF
j_gene: TRBJ2-3; v_gene: TRBV5-4; abundance: .; d_gene: .; CDR3nt: TGTGCCAGCAGCTTGGGGGCCGATAGCACAGATACGCAGTATTTT; CDR3aa: CASSLGADSTDTQYF
j_gene: TRBJ2-2; v_gene: TRBV7-6; abundance: .; d_gene: TRBD2; CDR3nt: TGTGCCAGCAGCTTAAAGCGGGGGAACACCGGGGAGCTGTTTTTT; CDR3aa: CASSLKRGNTGELFF
j_gene: TRBJ2-1; v_gene: TRBV4-2; abundance: few; d_gene: TRBD2; CDR3nt: TGTGCCAGCAGCCAACCTAGCGGGAGGGCCGGGTTCTTC; CDR3aa: CASSQPSGRAGFF
j_gene: TRBJ2-2; v_gene: TRBV6-2/TRBV6-3; abundance: .; d_gene: TRBD2; CDR3nt: TGTGCCAGCAGTCCCCTAGCGGGATGGAACACCGGGGAGCTGTTTTTT; CDR3aa: CASSPLAGWNTGELFF
j_gene: TRBJ2-3; v_gene: TRBV6-6; abundance: once; d_gene: TRBD1; CDR3nt: TGTGCCAGCAGTCCGAGGGACAGGGGGCGGAACACAGATACGCAGTATTTT; CDR3aa: CASSPRDRGRNTDTQYF
j_gene: TRBJ2-7; v_gene: TRBV5-4; abundance: .; d_gene: TRBD1; CDR3nt: TGTGCCAGCAGCCCCGGTACAGGGGCAAACTACGAGCAGTACTTC; CDR3aa: CASSPGTGANYEQYF
j_gene: TRBJ1-4; v_gene: TRBV5-1; abundance: .; d_gene: .; CDR3nt: TGCGCCAGCAGCTTGAGGGGGGGACCCAATGAAAAACTGTTTTTT; CDR3aa: CASSLRGGPNEKLFF
j_gene: TRBJ2-7; v_gene: TRBV7-9; abundance: few; d_gene: .; CDR3nt: TGTGCCAGTGAGACTGAGAACGAGCAGTACTTC; CDR3aa: CASETENEQYF
j_gene: TRBJ1-1; v_gene: TRBV24-1; abundance: .; d_gene: .; CDR3nt: TGTGCCACCAGTGCGGGTCAGGGGATGAACACTGAAGCTTTCTTT; CDR3aa: CATSAGQGMNTEAFF
j_gene: TRBJ2-3; v_gene: TRBV19; abundance: .; d_gene: .; CDR3nt: TGTGCCAGTAGTATGAAGCGTCCCAGCACAGATACGCAGTATTTT; CDR3aa: CASSMKRPSTDTQYF
j_gene: TRBJ2-2; v_gene: TRBV4-1; abundance: .; d_gene: TRBD2; CDR3nt: TGCGCCAGCAGCCAAGAAGAGACTAGCGGGAGGGTATCGGGGACCGGGGAGCTGTTTTTT; CDR3aa: CASSQEETSGRVSGTGELFF
j_gene: TRBJ2-7; v_gene: TRBV27; abundance: once; d_gene: TRBD1; CDR3nt: TGTGCCAGCAGTCCCCTACAGGGGCGCGGCGAGCAGTACTTC; CDR3aa: CASSPLQGRGEQYF